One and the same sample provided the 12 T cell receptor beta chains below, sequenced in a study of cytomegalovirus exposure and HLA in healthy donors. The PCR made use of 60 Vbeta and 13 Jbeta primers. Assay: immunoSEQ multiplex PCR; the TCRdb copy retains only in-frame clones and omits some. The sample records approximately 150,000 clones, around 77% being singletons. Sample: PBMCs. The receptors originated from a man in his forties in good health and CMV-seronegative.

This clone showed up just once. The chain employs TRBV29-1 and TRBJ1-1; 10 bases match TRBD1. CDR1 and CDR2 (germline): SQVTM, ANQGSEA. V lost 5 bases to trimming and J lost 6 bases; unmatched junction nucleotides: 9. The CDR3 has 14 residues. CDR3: CSVYSGQGVAEAFF. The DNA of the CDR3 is TGCAGCGTTTACTCAGGACAGGGGGTGGCTGAAGCTTTCTTT.

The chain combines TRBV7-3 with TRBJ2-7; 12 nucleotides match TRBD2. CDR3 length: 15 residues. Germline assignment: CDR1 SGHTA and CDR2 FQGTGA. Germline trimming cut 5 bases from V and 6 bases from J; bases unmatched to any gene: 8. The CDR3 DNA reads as TGTGCCAGCAGCCCACTAGCGGGAGGAGGCGGCGAGCAGTACTTC. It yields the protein CASSPLAGGGGEQYF.

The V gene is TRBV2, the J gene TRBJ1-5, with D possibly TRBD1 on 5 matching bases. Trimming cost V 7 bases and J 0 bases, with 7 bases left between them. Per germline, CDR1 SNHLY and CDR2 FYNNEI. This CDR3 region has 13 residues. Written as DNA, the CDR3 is TGTGCCAGCACGGACAATAGCAATCAGCCCCAGCATTTT. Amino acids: CASTDNSNQPQHF.

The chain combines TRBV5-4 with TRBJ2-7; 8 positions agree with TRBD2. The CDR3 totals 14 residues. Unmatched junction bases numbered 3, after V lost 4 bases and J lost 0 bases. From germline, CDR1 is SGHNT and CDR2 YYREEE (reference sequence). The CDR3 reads CASSPTSGSYEQYF. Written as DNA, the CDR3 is TGTGCCAGCAGCCCTACTAGCGGCTCCTACGAGCAGTACTTC.

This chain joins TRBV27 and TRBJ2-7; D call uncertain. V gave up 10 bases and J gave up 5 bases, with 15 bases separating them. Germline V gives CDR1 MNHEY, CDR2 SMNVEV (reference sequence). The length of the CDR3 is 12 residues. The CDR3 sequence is CATGGSANEQYF. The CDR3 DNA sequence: TGTGCCACAGGTGGGTCCGCGAACGAGCAGTACTTC.

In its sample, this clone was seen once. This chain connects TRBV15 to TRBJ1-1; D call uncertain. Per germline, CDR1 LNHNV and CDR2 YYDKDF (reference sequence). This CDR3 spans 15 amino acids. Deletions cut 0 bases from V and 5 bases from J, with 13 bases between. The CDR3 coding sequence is TGTGCCACCAGCAGAGATAGAGGAGTGAGGACTGAAGCTTTCTTT. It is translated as CATSRDRGVRTEAFF.

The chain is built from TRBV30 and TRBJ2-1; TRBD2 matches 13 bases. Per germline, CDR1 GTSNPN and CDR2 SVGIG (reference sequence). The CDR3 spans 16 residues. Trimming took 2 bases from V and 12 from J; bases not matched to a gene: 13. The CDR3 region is CAWSSPGTSGASGQFF. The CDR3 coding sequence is TGTGCCTGGAGTTCTCCCGGGACTAGCGGGGCGAGCGGGCAGTTCTTC.

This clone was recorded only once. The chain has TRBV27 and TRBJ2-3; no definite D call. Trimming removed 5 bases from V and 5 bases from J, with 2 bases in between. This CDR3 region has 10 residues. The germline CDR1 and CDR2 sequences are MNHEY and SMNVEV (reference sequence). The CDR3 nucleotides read TGTGCCAGCAGTCGAGATACGCAGTATTTT. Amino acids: CASSRDTQYF.

CDR3 in amino acids: CASSFISGDSYNEQFF. CDR3 sequence (DNA): TGTGCCAGCAGTTTCATTTCGGGGGACTCCTACAATGAGCAGTTCTTC. This chain joins TRBV28 and TRBJ2-1; a possible D gene is TRBD2 (6 bases). Germline V gene data show CDR1 as MDHEN and CDR2 as SYDVKM. The CDR3 totals 16 residues. Between the trimmed V and J ends, which lost 3 bases and 0 bases, there was a span of 12 bases.

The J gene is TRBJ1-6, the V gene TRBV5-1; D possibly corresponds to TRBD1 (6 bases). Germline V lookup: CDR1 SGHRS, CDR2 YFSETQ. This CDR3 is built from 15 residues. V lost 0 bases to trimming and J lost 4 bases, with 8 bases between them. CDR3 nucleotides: TGCGCCAGCAGCTTGGCGACAGGATATAATTCACCCCTCCACTTT. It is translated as CASSLATGYNSPLHF.

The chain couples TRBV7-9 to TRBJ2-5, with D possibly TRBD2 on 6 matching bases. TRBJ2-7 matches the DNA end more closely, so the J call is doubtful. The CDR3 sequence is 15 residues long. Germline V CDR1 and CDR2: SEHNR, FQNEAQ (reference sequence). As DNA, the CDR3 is TGTGCCAGCAGCCCAGGTCAGGCGGGAATACTCGAGCAGTACTTC. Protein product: CASSPGQAGILEQYF.

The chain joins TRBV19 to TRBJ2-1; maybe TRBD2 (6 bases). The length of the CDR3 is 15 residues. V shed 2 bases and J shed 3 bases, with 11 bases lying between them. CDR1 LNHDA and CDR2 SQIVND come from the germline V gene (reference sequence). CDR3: CASSILLADYNEQFF. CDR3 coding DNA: TGTGCCAGTAGTATATTACTAGCAGACTACAATGAGCAGTTCTTC. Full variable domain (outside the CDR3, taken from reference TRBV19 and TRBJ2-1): DGGITQSPKYLFRKEGQNVTLSCEQNLNHDAMYWYRQDPGQGLRLIYYSQIVNDFQKGDIAEGYSVSREKKESFPLTVTSAQKNPTAFYLCASSILLADYNEQFFGPGTRLTVL.